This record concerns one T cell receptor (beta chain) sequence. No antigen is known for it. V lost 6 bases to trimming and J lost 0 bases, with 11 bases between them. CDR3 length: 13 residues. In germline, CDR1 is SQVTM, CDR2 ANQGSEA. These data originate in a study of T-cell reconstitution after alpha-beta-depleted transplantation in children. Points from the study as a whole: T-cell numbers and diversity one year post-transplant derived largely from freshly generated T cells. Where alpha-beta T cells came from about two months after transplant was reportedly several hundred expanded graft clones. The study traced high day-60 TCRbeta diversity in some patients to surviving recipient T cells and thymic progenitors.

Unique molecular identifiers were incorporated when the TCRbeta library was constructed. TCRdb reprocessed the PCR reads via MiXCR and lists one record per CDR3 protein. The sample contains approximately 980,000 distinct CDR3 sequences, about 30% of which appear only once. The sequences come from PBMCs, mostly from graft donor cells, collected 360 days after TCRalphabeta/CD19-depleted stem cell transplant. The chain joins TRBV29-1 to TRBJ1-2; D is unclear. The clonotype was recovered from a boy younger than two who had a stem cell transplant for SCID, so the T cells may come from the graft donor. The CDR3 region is CSVRTVPNYGYTF. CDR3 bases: TGCAGCGTGAGGACGGTCCCTAACTATGGCTACACCTTC. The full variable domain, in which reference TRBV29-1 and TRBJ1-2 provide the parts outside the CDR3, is SAVISQKPSRDICQRGTSLTIQCQVDSQVTMMFWYRQQPGQSLTLIATANQGSEATYESGFVIDKFPISRPNLTFSTLTVSNMSPEDSSIYLCSVRTVPNYGYTFGSGTRLTVV.